These T cell receptor beta chains were read from a single sample in a study of CD8 T cells in Susac syndrome. TCRdb ran MiXCR on the immunoSEQ multiplex PCR reads and lists one entry per CDR3 protein. The sample includes approximately 140,000 distinct CDR3 sequences, around 96% seen only once; the top ten take approximately 0.11%. Source material: CD4+ T cells from PBMCs. These receptor sequences come from a human donor with multiple sclerosis. Each CDR3 is given with its conserved first and last residue. The order of the fields is CDR3 protein, J gene, clone size, V gene. Size tells how often a clone was seen (once, few, many) or the class of an expanded clone, and some rows leave it out.

cdr3_aa: CASKTSGGMGGELFF
j_call: TRBJ2-2
clone_size: -
v_call: TRBV27

cdr3_aa: CATSRDGGGRNEQFF
j_call: TRBJ2-1
clone_size: -
v_call: TRBV15

cdr3_aa: CASSLDDTQYF
j_call: TRBJ2-3
clone_size: -
v_call: TRBV12-3/TRBV12-4

cdr3_aa: CASTLSGQNYGYTF
j_call: TRBJ1-2
clone_size: -
v_call: TRBV12-3/TRBV12-4

cdr3_aa: CATSRAFLLNYGYTF
j_call: TRBJ1-2
clone_size: -
v_call: TRBV15

cdr3_aa: CASRTGSGGPGETQYF
j_call: TRBJ2-5
clone_size: once
v_call: TRBV28

cdr3_aa: CASSLASLQETQYF
j_call: TRBJ2-5
clone_size: -
v_call: TRBV14

cdr3_aa: CSVEGVQNEQFF
j_call: TRBJ2-1
clone_size: -
v_call: TRBV29-1

cdr3_aa: CASSVGLASDEQFF
j_call: TRBJ2-1
clone_size: once
v_call: TRBV6-4

cdr3_aa: CASSYIGAATREQYF
j_call: TRBJ2-7
clone_size: once
v_call: TRBV6-5

cdr3_aa: CASSQGTYTDTQYF
j_call: TRBJ2-3
clone_size: -
v_call: TRBV4-3

cdr3_aa: CASSLARTGQLSGANVLTF
j_call: TRBJ2-6
clone_size: -
v_call: TRBV7-3

cdr3_aa: CASVGRLLNIQYF
j_call: TRBJ2-4
clone_size: -
v_call: TRBV28

cdr3_aa: CASSLFAQGSTDTQYF
j_call: TRBJ2-3
clone_size: once
v_call: TRBV7-3

cdr3_aa: CASIPSGRAEQFF
j_call: TRBJ2-1
clone_size: few
v_call: TRBV19

cdr3_aa: CASSFSGTTYNEQFF
j_call: TRBJ2-1
clone_size: -
v_call: TRBV5-1

cdr3_aa: CSVGIPGTEAFF
j_call: TRBJ1-1
clone_size: -
v_call: TRBV29-1

cdr3_aa: CASNSIGNSPLHF
j_call: TRBJ1-6
clone_size: -
v_call: TRBV9

cdr3_aa: CASSPPGGQPQHF
j_call: TRBJ1-5
clone_size: -
v_call: TRBV3-1

cdr3_aa: CASSLMKGTGELFF
j_call: TRBJ2-2
clone_size: -
v_call: TRBV7-8

cdr3_aa: CSARRAGLNTGELFF
j_call: TRBJ2-2
clone_size: -
v_call: TRBV20-1

cdr3_aa: CASSSTPGAGGYTF
j_call: TRBJ1-2
clone_size: -
v_call: TRBV7-3

cdr3_aa: CASSFERRNSPLHF
j_call: TRBJ1-6
clone_size: -
v_call: TRBV28

cdr3_aa: CAISGTSGAWGQYF
j_call: TRBJ2-7
clone_size: -
v_call: TRBV10-3

cdr3_aa: CSVQIHPGQETQYF
j_call: TRBJ2-5
clone_size: few
v_call: TRBV29-1

cdr3_aa: CASSPSARDEQFF
j_call: TRBJ2-1
clone_size: -
v_call: TRBV12-3/TRBV12-4

cdr3_aa: CSVEGLAGLDTQYF
j_call: TRBJ2-3
clone_size: -
v_call: TRBV29-1

cdr3_aa: CATRETGAGTDTQYF
j_call: TRBJ2-3
clone_size: -
v_call: TRBV24-1

cdr3_aa: CASGPQGYGYTF
j_call: TRBJ1-2
clone_size: -
v_call: TRBV2

cdr3_aa: CASSQELAGGPLNEQFF
j_call: TRBJ2-1
clone_size: -
v_call: TRBV4-3